The rows below give T cell receptor beta chains drawn from one sample of a study of blood T cells in healthy people across ages. From the 5' RACE reads, TCRdb called clonotypes with MiXCR, one entry per CDR3 protein. The table has about 320,000 distinct CDR3 sequences, 25% to 30% seen once; the top ten hold 29%. The specimen was blood. The receptors stem from a woman in her seventies in good health. CDR3s include the opening cysteine and the closing phenylalanine or tryptophan. A D gene is named only where the DNA matches it firmly. A row's size may be missing; if present it is once, few, many or a size class.

v_call	clone_size	d_call	j_call	cdr3_nt	cdr3_aa
TRBV7-2	-	-	TRBJ1-2	TGTGCCAGCAGCTCCAAGTACGGCTACACCTTC	CASSSKYGYTF
TRBV20-1	few	TRBD2	TRBJ2-1	TGCAGTGCTAGCGAGACTAGCGGGGCCTACAATGAGCAGTTCTTC	CSASETSGAYNEQFF
TRBV29-1	few	-	TRBJ1-2	TGCAGCGCTGGGGGCTATGGCTACACCTTC	CSAGGYGYTF
TRBV12-3/TRBV12-4	-	TRBD1	TRBJ1-4	TGTGCCAGCAGTCAGAGGACAGGGGATGCTGAAAAACTGTTTTTT	CASSQRTGDAEKLFF
TRBV2	-	-	TRBJ2-7	TGTGCCAGCAGTACCGACAGGAACCCTCGGAACGAGCAGTACTTC	CASSTDRNPRNEQYF
TRBV29-1	-	-	TRBJ1-3	TGCAGCGTTGTGACGGTTGGAAACACCATATATTTT	CSVVTVGNTIYF
TRBV20-1	few	TRBD2	TRBJ2-7	TGCAGTGCTAGAATGGGCGGGAGGGGAAGGGAGCGGTACTTC	CSARMGGRGRERYF
TRBV19	-	-	TRBJ1-1	TGTGCCAGTAAAGAAATCAACAAGGGGGAACGCACTGAAGCTTTCTTT	CASKEINKGERTEAFF
TRBV7-6	-	-	TRBJ2-7	TGTGCCAGCAGCTCCCGCGGGGCAGGGTTTATTTACGAGCAGTACTTC	CASSSRGAGFIYEQYF
TRBV29-1	few	TRBD1	TRBJ2-3	TGCAGCGCAGGGACAGGGGGCTTCACAGATACGCAGTATTTT	CSAGTGGFTDTQYF
TRBV7-9	-	-	TRBJ2-1	TGTGCCAGCAGCTTAGCAGGGGCTGGGGAGCAGTTCTTC	CASSLAGAGEQFF
TRBV18	-	-	TRBJ2-5	TGTGCCAGCTCACCCCGGGCCGGGGATGAGACCCAGTACTTC	CASSPRAGDETQYF
TRBV6-1	few	-	TRBJ2-5	TGTGCCAGCATATGGGACCGAGAGACCCAGTACTTC	CASIWDRETQYF
TRBV6-1	few	TRBD2	TRBJ2-2	TGTGCCAGCAGCCAACGCTCGGCGGGGGGAGCCGGGGAGCTGTTTTTT	CASSQRSAGGAGELFF
TRBV6-5	-	TRBD1	TRBJ1-6	TGTGCCAGCAGTTATTCCCTACCGGGACAGGGATTCTCCTATAATTCACCCCTCCACTTT	CASSYSLPGQGFSYNSPLHF
TRBV28	-	-	TRBJ1-6	TGTGCCAGCAGTTTATTGGAGGGGAATTCACCCCTCCACTTT	CASSLLEGNSPLHF
TRBV11-2	many	TRBD2	TRBJ2-5	TGTGCCAGCAGCCGAGGGACTAGCGGAGACCAAGAGACCCAGTACTTC	CASSRGTSGDQETQYF
TRBV6-2/TRBV6-3	-	TRBD2	TRBJ2-5	TGTGCCAGCAGAGTAGCGGGCACCATTGGATACGGGCAGTACTTC	CASRVAGTIGYGQYF
TRBV14	-	-	TRBJ2-7	TGTGCCAGCAGCCTCGGGTTGGCTAGGGCCTACGAGCAGTACTTC	CASSLGLARAYEQYF
TRBV28	few	-	TRBJ2-7	TGTGCCAGCAGTCCACGCCTCCACGAGCAGTACTTC	CASSPRLHEQYF
TRBV7-8	-	-	TRBJ2-1	TGTGCCAGCAGCTTAAGACCCCAGAGCTCCTACAATGAGCAGTTCTTC	CASSLRPQSSYNEQFF
TRBV4-2	-	-	TRBJ2-5	TGTGCCAGCAGCCAAGAGCTAATCCAAGAGACCCAGTACTTC	CASSQELIQETQYF
TRBV20-1	-	-	TRBJ1-6	TGCAGTGCTAGAGGCGGGTGGAAGGATAATTCACCCCTCCACTTT	CSARGGWKDNSPLHF
TRBV6-5	many	-	TRBJ2-1	TGTGCCAGCAGTTACTCGCTAGCGAATGAGCAGTTCTTC	CASSYSLANEQFF
TRBV29-1	-	TRBD1	TRBJ2-7	TGCAGCGTTGTAAGGGGACAGTCCTACGAGCAGTACTTC	CSVVRGQSYEQYF
TRBV3-1	few	TRBD1	TRBJ2-1	TGTGCCAGCAGCCAAGCAGTGGGACAGTACAATGAGCAGTTCTTC	CASSQAVGQYNEQFF
TRBV20-1	many	TRBD2	TRBJ2-4	TGCAGTGCTAGAGATCTAGTAGGACTAGCGGGAGGAAGGAACATTCAGTACTTC	CSARDLVGLAGGRNIQYF
TRBV13	few	-	TRBJ2-1	TGTGCCAGCAGCTCATCCACCGAGTCGGGGCAGTTCTTC	CASSSSTESGQFF
TRBV29-1	few	TRBD1	TRBJ2-3	TGCAGCGTTGATGGGACAGGGGGAGGTGAAGATACGCAGTATTTT	CSVDGTGGGEDTQYF
TRBV18	-	-	TRBJ2-5	TGTGCCAGCTCACCGGCAAGGGGCGCGAAAAAGACCCAGTACTTC	CASSPARGAKKTQYF
TRBV24-1	-	-	TRBJ2-1	TGTGCCACCAGTGATGGACGGAGGGGGACCTACAATGAGCAGTTCTTC	CATSDGRRGTYNEQFF
TRBV7-2	-	-	TRBJ1-4	TGTGCCAGCAGCTTAGAACCCTCAGAAAAACTGTTTTTT	CASSLEPSEKLFF
TRBV2	few	TRBD1	TRBJ2-7	TGTGCCAACAGTGATGTGTGGCCGGGACAGGGAACCTACGAGCAGTACTTC	CANSDVWPGQGTYEQYF
TRBV12-3/TRBV12-4	-	-	TRBJ1-6	TGTGCCAGCAGCATCCGGGCTAATAATTCACCCCTCCACTTT	CASSIRANNSPLHF
TRBV3-1	few	-	TRBJ2-1	TGTGCCAGCAGAGGTAGCCCCCTTCCCTACAATGAGCAGTTCTTC	CASRGSPLPYNEQFF
TRBV20-1	few	TRBD1	TRBJ2-3	TGCAGTGCTAGAGGGGGACAGGGAATAGATACGCAGTATTTT	CSARGGQGIDTQYF
TRBV25-1	-	TRBD1	TRBJ2-5	TGTGCCAGCAGTGAACAGACAGGGAAGGGAGAGACCCAGTACTTC	CASSEQTGKGETQYF
TRBV28	few	-	TRBJ1-3	TGTGCCAGCAGTCAGGGAGGGAATCGTGGAAACACCATATATTTT	CASSQGGNRGNTIYF
TRBV20-1	-	TRBD1	TRBJ2-5	TGCAGTGCTAGAGTTCTTGGAATCGGGACAGGGGGTCGTGAGACCCAGTACTTC	CSARVLGIGTGGRETQYF
TRBV11-3	-	-	TRBJ2-1	TGTGCCAGCGGCTTAGAATCTGGTAGCAATGAGCAGTTCTTC	CASGLESGSNEQFF
TRBV29-1	-	TRBD2	TRBJ2-3	TGCAGCTCCGGGACTAGCGTGGCTAGCACAGATACGCAGTATTTT	CSSGTSVASTDTQYF
TRBV21-1	-	-	TRBJ2-3	TGTGCCAGCAGCAAAGCGCTCTTACCCGGACTAGCGGAAGATACGCAGTATTTT	CASSKALLPGLAEDTQYF
TRBV29-1	few	TRBD1	TRBJ1-2	TGCAGCGTCGTCCGGGACAGGAACTATGGCTACACCTTC	CSVVRDRNYGYTF
TRBV7-9	-	-	TRBJ2-3	TGTGCCAGCAGCTCCTTCGTTATCGGGAGTACAGATACGCAGTATTTT	CASSSFVIGSTDTQYF
TRBV20-1	-	TRBD2	TRBJ2-3	TGCAGTGCTCGAGATCCGGGACTAGCCTTCACAGATACGCAGTATTTT	CSARDPGLAFTDTQYF
TRBV7-2	few	TRBD1	TRBJ1-1	TGTGCCAGCAGCCAATCCCGGGACAGGGGTGAAGCTTTCTTT	CASSQSRDRGEAFF
TRBV29-1	-	-	TRBJ2-1	TGCAGCGTTGAAGACCTTTGGACAGAAGCCAATGAGCAGTTCTTC	CSVEDLWTEANEQFF
TRBV6-5	few	-	TRBJ1-6	TGTGCCAGCACCGTGAGGCTATCCTCCTATAATTCACCCCTCCACTTT	CASTVRLSSYNSPLHF
TRBV20-1	once	TRBD2	TRBJ2-2	TGCAGTGCTAGAGATAGCGCGGGAGGCCCCACCGGGGAGCTGTTTTTT	CSARDSAGGPTGELFF